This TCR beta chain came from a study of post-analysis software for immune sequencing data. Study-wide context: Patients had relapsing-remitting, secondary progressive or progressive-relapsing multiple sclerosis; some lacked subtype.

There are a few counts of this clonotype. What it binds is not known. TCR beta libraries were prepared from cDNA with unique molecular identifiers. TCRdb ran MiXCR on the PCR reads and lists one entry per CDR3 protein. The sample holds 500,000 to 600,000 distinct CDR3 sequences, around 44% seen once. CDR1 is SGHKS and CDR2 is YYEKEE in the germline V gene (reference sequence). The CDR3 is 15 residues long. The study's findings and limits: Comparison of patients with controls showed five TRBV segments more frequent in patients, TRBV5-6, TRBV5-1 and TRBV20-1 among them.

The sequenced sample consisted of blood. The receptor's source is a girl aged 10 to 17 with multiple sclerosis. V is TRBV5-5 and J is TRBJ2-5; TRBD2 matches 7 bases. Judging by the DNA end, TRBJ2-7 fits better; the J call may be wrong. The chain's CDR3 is CASSLLPGGEDEQYF. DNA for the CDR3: TGTGCCAGCAGCTTACTGCCGGGAGGCGAGGACGAGCAGTACTTC.